This T cell receptor beta chain was observed in a study of blood T cells in healthy people across ages. Alongside a J-beta primer mix, a sample-barcoded 5' primer served in a second PCR lasting about 7 to 11 cycles. TCRdb used MiXCR to reprocess the 5' RACE reads, holding one entry per CDR3 protein. This table holds about 1 million distinct CDR3 sequences, almost 25% found once. There are 12 residues in the CDR3. These same data were also listed under a study on T cells of mothers and their children. That study reports: Versus unrelated pairs, overlap was slightly higher in related mother-child pairs, without reaching significance.

V and J are TRBV21-1 and TRBJ2-1. TRBV21-1 is a listed pseudogene. The sequencing input was blood. This TCR derives from a girl aged 2-9 years in good health. CDR3 amino acids: CASSGRINEQFF. For the CDR3, the DNA is TGTGCCAGCAGCGGACGGATAAATGAGCAGTTCTTC.